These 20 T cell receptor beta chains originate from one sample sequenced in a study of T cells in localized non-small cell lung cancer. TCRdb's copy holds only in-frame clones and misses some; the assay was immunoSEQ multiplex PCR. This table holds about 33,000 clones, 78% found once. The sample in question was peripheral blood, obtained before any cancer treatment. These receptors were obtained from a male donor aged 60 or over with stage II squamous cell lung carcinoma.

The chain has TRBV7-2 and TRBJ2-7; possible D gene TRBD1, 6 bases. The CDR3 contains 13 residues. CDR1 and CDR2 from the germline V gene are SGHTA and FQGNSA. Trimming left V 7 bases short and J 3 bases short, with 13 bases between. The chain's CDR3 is CASTTGLGYEQYF. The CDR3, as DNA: TGTGCCAGCACCACAGGGTTAGGCTACGAGCAGTACTTC.

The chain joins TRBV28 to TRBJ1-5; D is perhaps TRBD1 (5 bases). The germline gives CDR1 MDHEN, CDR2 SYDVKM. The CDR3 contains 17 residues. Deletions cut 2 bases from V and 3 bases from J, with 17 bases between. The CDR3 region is CASSLIQGVGINQPQHF. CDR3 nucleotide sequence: TGTGCCAGCAGTTTAATACAAGGGGTGGGTATCAATCAGCCCCAGCATTTT.

The CDR3 coding sequence is TGTGCCAGCAGCGTCAGACAGACCGGGGAGCTGTTTTTT. Translated: CASSVRQTGELFF. The chain is built from TRBV9 and TRBJ2-2; possibly TRBD1 for D (5 bases). Per the germline V gene, CDR1 is SGDLS and CDR2 is YYNGEE. V dropped 2 bases and J dropped 5 bases, with 7 bases sitting between them. The CDR3 has 13 residues. The entire variable domain, with the rest obtained from reference TRBV9 and TRBJ2-2, is as follows: DSGVTQTPKHLITATGQRVTLRCSPRSGDLSVYWYQQSLDQGLQFLIQYYNGEERAKGNILERFSAQQFPDLHSELNLSSLELGDSALYFCASSVRQTGELFFGEGSRLTVL.

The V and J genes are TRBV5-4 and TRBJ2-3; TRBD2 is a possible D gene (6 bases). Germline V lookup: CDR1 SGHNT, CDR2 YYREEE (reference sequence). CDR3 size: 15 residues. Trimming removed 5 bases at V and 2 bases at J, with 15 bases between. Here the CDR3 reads CASRGGTGNTDTQYF. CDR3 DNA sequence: TGTGCCAGCAGGGGCGGGACTGGGAACACAGATACGCAGTATTTT.

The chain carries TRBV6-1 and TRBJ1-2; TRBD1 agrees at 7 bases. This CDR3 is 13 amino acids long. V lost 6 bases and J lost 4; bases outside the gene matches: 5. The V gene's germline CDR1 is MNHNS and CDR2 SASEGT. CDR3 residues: CASRPTGSYGYTF. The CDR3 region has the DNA TGTGCCAGCAGACCGACAGGGTCCTATGGCTACACCTTC.

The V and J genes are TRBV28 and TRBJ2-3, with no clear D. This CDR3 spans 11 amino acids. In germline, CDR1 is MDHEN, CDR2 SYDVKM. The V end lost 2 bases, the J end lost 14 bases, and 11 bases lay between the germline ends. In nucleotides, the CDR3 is TGTGCCAGCAGTTTACCTGGCTTTCCGTATTTT. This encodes CASSLPGFPYF.

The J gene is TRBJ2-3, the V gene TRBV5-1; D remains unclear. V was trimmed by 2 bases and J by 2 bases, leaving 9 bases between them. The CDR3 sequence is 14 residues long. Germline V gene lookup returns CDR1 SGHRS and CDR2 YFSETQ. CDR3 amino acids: CASSFGQDTDTQYF. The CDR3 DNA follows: TGCGCCAGCAGCTTCGGGCAGGACACAGATACGCAGTATTTT.

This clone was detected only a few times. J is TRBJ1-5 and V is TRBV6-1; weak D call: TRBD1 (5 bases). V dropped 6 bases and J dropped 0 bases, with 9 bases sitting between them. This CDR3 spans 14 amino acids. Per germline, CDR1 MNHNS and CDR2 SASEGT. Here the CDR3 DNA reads TGTGCCAGCAGCCGACAGAATAGCAATCAGCCCCAGCATTTT. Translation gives CASSRQNSNQPQHF.

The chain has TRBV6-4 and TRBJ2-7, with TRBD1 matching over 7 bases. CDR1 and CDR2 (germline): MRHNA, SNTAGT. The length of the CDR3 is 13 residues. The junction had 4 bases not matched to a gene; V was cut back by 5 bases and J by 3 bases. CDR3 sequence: CASSRDSGYEQYF. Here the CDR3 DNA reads TGTGCCAGCAGTCGGGACAGTGGCTACGAGCAGTACTTC.

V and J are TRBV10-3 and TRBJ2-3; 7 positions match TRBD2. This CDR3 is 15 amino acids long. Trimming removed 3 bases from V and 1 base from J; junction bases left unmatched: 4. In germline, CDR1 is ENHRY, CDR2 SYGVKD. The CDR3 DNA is TGTGCCATCAGTGAAACTAGCGCGGGCACAGATACGCAGTATTTT. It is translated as CAISETSAGTDTQYF.

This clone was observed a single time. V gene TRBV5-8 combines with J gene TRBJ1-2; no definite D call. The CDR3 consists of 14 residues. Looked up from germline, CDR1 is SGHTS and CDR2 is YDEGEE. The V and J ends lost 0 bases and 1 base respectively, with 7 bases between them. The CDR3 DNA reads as TGTGCCAGCAGCTTGGGCGGATTTAACTATGGCTACACCTTC. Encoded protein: CASSLGGFNYGYTF.

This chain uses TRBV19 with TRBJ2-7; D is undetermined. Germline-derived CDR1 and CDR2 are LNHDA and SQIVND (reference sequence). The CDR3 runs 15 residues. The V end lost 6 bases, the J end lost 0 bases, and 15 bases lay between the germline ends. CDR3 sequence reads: CASSASAFSSYEQYF. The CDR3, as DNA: TGTGCCAGTAGCGCGTCCGCATTTTCCTCCTACGAGCAGTACTTC.

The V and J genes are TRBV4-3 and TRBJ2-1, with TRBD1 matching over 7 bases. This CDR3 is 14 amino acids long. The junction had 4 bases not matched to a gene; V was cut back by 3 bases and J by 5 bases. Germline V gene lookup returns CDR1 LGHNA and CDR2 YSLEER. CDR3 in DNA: TGCGCCAGCAGCCACCGACAGGGCAACAATGAGCAGTTCTTC. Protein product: CASSHRQGNNEQFF.

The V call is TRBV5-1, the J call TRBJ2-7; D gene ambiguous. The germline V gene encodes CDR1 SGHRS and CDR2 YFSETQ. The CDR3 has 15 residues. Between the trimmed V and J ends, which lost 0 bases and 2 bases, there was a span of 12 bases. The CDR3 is CASSLGGSRPYEQYF. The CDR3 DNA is TGCGCCAGCAGCTTGGGTGGCAGCCGACCCTACGAGCAGTACTTC.

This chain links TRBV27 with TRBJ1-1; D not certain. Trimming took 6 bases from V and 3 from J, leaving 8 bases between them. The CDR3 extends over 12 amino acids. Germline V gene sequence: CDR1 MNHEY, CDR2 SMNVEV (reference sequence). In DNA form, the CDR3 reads TGTGCCAGCAGGGTTTCGGACACTGAAGCTTTCTTT. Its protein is CASRVSDTEAFF.

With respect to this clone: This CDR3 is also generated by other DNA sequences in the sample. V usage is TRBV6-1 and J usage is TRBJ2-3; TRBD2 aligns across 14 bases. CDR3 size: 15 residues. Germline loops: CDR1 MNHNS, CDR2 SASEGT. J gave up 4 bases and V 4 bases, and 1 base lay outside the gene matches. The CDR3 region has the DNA TGTGCCAGCAGTGGACTAGCGGGGGGGCCAGATACGCAGTATTTT. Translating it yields CASSGLAGGPDTQYF.

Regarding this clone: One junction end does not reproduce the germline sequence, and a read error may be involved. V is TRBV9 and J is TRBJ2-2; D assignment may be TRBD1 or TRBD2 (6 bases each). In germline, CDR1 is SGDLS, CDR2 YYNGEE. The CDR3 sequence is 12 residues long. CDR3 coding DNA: TGTGCCAGCAGCCCCCAGAGGGGGGCGCTGTTTTTT. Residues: CASSPQRGALFF.

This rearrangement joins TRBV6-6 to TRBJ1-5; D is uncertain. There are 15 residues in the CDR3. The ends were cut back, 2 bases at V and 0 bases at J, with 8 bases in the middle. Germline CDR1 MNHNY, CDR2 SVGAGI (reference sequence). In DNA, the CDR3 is TGTGCCAGCAGTTACGCGGCATATAGCAATCAGCCCCAGCATTTT. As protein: CASSYAAYSNQPQHF.

CDR3: CASSPSDRVDSGNTIYF. As DNA, the CDR3 is TGTGCCAGCAGCCCCTCGGACAGGGTCGACTCTGGAAACACCATATATTTT. This sequence joins TRBV4-2 and TRBJ1-3, with 8 bases lining up with TRBD1. V lost 4 bases and J lost 0; bases outside the gene matches: 8. This CDR3 is built from 17 residues. Per germline, CDR1 LGHNA and CDR2 YNFKEQ.

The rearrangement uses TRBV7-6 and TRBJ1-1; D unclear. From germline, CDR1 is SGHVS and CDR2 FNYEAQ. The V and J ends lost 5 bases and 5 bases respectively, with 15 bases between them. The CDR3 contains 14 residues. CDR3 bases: TGTGCCAGCAGCCCGGCCTCCAGAGGGACTGAAGCTTTCTTT. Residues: CASSPASRGTEAFF.